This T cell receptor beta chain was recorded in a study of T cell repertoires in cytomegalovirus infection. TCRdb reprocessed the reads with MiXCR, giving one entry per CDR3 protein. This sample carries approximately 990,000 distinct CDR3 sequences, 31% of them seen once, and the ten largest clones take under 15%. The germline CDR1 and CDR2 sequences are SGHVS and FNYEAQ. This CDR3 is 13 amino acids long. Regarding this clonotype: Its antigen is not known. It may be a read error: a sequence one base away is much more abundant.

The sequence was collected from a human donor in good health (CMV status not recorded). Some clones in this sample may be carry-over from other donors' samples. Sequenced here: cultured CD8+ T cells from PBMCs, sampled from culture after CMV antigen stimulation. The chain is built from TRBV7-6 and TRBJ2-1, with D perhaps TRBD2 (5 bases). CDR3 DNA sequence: TGTGTCAGCACCCCGCGAGGGAACAATGAGCAGTTCTTC. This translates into CVSTPRGNNEQFF.